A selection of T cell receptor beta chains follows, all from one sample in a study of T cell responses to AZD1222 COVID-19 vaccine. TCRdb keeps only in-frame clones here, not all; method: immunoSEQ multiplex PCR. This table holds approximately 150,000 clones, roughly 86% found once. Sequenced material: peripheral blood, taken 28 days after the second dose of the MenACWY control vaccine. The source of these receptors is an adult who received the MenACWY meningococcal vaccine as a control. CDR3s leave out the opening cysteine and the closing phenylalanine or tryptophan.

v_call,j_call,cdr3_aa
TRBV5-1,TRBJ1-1,ASSSGGTGWSTEAF
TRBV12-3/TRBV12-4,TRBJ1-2,ASSIPGWVGYT
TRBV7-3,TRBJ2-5,ASSRDGARGTQY
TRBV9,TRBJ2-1,ASSAGTSHLGEQF
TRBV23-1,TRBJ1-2,ASSQSYVIDVSYGYT
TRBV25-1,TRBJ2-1,ASGDRGRDEQF
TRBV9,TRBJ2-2,ASSVAGSRTGELF
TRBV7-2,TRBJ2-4,ASSLGEGGNIQY
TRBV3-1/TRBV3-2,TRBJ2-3,ASSHRRGAVDTQY
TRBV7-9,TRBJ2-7,ASSLAGQGASYEQY
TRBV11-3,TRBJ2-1,ASSPRGYNEQF
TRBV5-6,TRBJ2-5,ASSFWGRQETQY
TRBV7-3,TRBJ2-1,ASSLLREVTRDEQF
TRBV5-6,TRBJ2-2,ASSSGLWNTGELF
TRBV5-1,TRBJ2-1,ASTTLGHNEQF
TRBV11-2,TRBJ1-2,ASSTNRGQNNGYT
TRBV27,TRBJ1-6,ASSSRVTGDNSPLH
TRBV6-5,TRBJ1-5,ASRRDRGGHQPQH
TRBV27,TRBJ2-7,ASSPRTAGGDVYEQY
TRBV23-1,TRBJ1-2,ASSQSMAKSDYGYT
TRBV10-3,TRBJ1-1,AISESGGPEAF
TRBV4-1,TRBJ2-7,ASSQDPGTSGSYEQY
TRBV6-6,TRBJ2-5,ASSQTSAQETQY
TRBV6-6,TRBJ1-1,ASSPRGVRTEAF
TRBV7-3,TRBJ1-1,ASSFLGDTEAF
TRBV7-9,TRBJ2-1,ASSIRGQHNEQF
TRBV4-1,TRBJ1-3,ASSPWDSLVGNTIY
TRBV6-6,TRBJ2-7,ASTQSPVYEQY
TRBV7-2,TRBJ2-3,ASSLMRWDTQY
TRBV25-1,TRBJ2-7,ASQPGLAGGWGSYEQY
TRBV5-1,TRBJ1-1,ASRQGSTEAF
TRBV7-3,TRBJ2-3,ASSPSGSTDTQY
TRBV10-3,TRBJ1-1,AISGVAEAF
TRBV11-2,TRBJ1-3,ASSLAALGPPGNTIY
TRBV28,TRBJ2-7,ASSSTRLAGGYDEQY
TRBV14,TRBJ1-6,ASSQVGGSPLH
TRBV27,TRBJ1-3,ASSSRWQGGGNTIY
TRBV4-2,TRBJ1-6,ASSQALLGTGNSPLH
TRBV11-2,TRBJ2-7,ASSLGGGISEQY
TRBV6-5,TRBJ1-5,ASSNRGSNQPQH
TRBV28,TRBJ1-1,AVREVRTEAF
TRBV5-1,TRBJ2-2,ASSRTSGANTGELF
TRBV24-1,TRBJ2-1,ATSPSGSGYNEQF
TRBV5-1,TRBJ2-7,ASSLGQGRVAGQY
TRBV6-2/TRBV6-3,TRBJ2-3,ASSYSTGGRSDTQY
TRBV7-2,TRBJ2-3,ASSRDGFTDTQY
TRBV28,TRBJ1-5,ASSLGGRGQSNQPQH
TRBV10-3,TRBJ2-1,AISGWGGTSADEQF
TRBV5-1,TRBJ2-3,ASSLFGGETDTQY
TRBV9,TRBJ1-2,ASSLGGGDHGYT
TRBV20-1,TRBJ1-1,SAGSGAEAF
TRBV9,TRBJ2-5,ASSFRTGSLETQY
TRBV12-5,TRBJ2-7,ASGASDRSYEQY
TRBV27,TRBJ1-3,ASTEKGTGAGNTIY
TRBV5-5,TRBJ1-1,ASSPHRDVGNTEAF
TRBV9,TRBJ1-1,ASSYGVGRAF